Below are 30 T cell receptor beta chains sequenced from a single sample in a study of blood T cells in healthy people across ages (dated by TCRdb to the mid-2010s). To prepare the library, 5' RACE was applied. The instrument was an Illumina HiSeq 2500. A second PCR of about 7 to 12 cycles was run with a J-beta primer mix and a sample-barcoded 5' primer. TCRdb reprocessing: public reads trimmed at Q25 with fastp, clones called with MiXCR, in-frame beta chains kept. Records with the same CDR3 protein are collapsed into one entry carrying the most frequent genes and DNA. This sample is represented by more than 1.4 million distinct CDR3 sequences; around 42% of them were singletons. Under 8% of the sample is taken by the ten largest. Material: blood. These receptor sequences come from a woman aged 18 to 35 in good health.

The CDR3 DNA is TGCAGTGCTGCTAGGACTAGCGGGAGGGCTCGAGGAGATACGCAGTATTTT. It is translated as CSAARTSGRARGDTQYF. V usage is TRBV20-1 and J usage is TRBJ2-3; 15 positions agree with TRBD2. The CDR3 contains 17 residues. The germline V gene encodes CDR1 DFQATT and CDR2 SNEGSKA (reference sequence). J was trimmed by 5 bases and V by 5 bases; bases with no gene match: 11.

The DNA of the CDR3 is TGCAACACGGGGCAGGGTGGCACAGATACGCAGTATTTT. Translated, it gives CNTGQGGTDTQYF. The chain combines TRBV20-1 with TRBJ2-3; D is possibly TRBD1 or TRBD2 (5 bases each). The CDR3 has 13 amino acids. Germline V gives CDR1 DFQATT, CDR2 SNEGSKA (reference sequence).

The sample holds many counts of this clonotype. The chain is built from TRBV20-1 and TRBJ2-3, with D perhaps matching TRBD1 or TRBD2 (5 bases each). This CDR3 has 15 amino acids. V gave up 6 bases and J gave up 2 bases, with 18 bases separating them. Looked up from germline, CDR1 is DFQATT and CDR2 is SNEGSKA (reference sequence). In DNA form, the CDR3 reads TGCAGTGCAACGGGACCAGTCGCCTTCACAGATACGCAGTATTTT. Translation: CSATGPVAFTDTQYF.

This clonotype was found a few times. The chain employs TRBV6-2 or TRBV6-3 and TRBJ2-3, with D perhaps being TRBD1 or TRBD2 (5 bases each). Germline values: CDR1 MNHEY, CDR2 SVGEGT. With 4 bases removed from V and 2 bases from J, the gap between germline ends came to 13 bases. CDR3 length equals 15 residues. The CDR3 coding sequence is TGTGCCAGCAGTTTCGGGACGGCTTACACAGATACGCAGTATTTT. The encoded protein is CASSFGTAYTDTQYF.

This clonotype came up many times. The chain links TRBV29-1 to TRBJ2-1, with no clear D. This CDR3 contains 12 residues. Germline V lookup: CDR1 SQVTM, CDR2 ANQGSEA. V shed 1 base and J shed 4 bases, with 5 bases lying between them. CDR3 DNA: TGCAGCGTTGAAGCGAAGTACAATGAGCAGTTCTTC. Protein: CSVEAKYNEQFF.

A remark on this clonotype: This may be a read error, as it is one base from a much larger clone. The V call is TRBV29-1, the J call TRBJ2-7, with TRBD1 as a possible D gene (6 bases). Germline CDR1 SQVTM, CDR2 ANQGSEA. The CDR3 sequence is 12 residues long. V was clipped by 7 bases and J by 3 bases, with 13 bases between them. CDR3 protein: CSGDGDNYEQYF. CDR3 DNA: TGCAGCGGTGACGGGGACAACTACGAGCAGTACTTC.

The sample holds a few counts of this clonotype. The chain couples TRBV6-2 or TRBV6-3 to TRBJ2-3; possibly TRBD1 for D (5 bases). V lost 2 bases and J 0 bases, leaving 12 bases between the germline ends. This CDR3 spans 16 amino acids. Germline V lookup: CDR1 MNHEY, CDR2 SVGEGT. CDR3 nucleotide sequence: TGTGCCAGCAGTTACGATGGGGCGGTTAGCACAGATACGCAGTATTTT. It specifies CASSYDGAVSTDTQYF.

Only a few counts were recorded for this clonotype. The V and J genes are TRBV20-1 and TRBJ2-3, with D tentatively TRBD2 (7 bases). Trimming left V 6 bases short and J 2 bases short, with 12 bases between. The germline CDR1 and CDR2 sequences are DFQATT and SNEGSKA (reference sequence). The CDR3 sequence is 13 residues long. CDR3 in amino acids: CSALGGLTDTQYF. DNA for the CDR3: TGCAGTGCCCTGGGGGGGCTCACAGATACGCAGTATTTT.

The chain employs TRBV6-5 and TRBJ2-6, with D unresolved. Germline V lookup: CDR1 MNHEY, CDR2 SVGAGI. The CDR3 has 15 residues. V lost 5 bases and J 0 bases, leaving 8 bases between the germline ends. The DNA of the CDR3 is TGTGCCAGCAGTCGACTTTACTCTGGGGCCAACGTCCTGACTTTC. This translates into CASSRLYSGANVLTF.

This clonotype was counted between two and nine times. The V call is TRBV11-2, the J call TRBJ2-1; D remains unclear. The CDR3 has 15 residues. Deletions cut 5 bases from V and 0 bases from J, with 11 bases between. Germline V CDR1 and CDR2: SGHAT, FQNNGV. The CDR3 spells CASSLLPRSYNEQFF. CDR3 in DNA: TGTGCCAGCAGCCTCCTCCCCCGCTCCTACAATGAGCAGTTCTTC.

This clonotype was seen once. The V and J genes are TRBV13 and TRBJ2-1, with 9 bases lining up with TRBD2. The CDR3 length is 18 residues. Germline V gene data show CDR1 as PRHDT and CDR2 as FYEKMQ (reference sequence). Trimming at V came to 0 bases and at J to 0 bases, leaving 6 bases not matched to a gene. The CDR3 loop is CASSLGPNSGGSYNEQFF. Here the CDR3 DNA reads TGTGCCAGCAGCTTAGGCCCCAATAGCGGGGGCTCCTACAATGAGCAGTTCTTC.

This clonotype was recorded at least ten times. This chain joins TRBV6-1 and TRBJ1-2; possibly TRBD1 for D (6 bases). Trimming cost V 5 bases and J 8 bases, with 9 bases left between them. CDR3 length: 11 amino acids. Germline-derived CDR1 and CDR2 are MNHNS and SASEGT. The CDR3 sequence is CASSRGGGYTF. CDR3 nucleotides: TGTGCCAGCAGTAGGGGGGGGGGCTACACCTTC.

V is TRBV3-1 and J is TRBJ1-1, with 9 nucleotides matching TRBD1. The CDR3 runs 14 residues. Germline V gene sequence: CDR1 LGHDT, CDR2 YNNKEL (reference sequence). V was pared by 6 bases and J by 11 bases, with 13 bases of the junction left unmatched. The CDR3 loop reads CASSQGQGVAFAFF. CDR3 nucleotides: TGTGCCAGCAGTCAGGGACAGGGAGTGGCCTTTGCTTTCTTT.

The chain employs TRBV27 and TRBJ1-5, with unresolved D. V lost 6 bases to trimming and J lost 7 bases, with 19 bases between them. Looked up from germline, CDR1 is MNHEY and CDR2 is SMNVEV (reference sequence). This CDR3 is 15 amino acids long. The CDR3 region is CASRRRGGERQPQHF. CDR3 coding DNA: TGTGCCAGCAGGCGGCGCGGCGGGGAGCGGCAGCCCCAGCATTTT.

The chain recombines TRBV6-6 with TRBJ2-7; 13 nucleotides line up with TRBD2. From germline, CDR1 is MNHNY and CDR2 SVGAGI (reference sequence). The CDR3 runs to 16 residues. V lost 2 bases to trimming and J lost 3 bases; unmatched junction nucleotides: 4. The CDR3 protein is CASSYDGTSGVYEQYF. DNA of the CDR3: TGTGCCAGCAGTTACGACGGGACTAGCGGGGTCTACGAGCAGTACTTC.

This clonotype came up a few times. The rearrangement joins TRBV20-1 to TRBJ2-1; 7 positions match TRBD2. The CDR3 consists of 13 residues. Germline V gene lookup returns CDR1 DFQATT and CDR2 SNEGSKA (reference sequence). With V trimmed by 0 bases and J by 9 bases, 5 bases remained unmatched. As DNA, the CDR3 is TGCAGTGCTAGAGAGCGGGGGACTGGTGAGCAGTTCTTC. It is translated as CSARERGTGEQFF.

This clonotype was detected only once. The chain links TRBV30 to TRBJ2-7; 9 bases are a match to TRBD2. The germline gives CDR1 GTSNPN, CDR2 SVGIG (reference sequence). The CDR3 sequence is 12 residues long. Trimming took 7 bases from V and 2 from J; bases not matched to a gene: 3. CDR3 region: CALRLAAYEQYF. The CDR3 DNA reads TGTGCCTTGAGACTAGCGGCCTACGAGCAGTACTTC.

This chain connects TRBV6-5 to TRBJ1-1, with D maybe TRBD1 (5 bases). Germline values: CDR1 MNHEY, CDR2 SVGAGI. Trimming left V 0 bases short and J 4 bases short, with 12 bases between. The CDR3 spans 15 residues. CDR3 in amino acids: CASSYSKGRGTEAFF. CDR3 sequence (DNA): TGTGCCAGCAGTTACTCGAAGGGGAGAGGCACTGAAGCTTTCTTT.

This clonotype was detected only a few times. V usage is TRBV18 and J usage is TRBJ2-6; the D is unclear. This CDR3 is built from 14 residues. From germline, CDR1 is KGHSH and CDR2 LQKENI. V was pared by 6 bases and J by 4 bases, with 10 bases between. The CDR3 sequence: CASSTSGGANVLTF. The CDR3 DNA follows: TGTGCCAGCTCCACCTCGGGCGGGGCCAACGTCCTGACTTTC.

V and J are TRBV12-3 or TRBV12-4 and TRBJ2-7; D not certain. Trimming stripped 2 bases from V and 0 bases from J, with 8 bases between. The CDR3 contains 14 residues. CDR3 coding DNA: TGTGCCAGCAGTTTACTCATGAGCTCCTACGAGCAGTACTTC. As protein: CASSLLMSSYEQYF.

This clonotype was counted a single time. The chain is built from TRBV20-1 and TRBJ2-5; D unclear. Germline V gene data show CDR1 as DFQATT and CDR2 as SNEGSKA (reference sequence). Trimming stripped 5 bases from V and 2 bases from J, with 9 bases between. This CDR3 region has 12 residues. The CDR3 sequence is CSALGMQETQYF. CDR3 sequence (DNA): TGCAGTGCTCTTGGGATGCAAGAGACCCAGTACTTC.

The CDR3 DNA reads TGTGCCAGCAGTCGTCGACAGGGCGGCTATGGCTACACCTTC. This gives the protein CASSRRQGGYGYTF. V is TRBV6-2 or TRBV6-3 and J is TRBJ1-2; 7 bases align to TRBD1. V dropped 5 bases and J dropped 4; count of bases not matched to a gene: 7. Germline lookup yields CDR1 MNHEY and CDR2 SVGEGT. CDR3 length equals 14 residues.

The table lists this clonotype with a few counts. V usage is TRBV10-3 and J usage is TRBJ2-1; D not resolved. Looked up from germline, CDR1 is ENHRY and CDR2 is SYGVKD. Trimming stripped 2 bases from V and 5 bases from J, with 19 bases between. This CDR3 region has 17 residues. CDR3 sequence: CAISEPPRPGSDNEQFF. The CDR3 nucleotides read TGTGCCATCAGTGAGCCACCAAGGCCAGGCTCGGACAATGAGCAGTTCTTC.

The CDR3 protein is CSAPPQFYGYTF. As DNA, the CDR3 is TGCAGTGCCCCGCCCCAGTTCTATGGCTACACCTTC. V gene TRBV20-1 combines with J gene TRBJ1-2; no reliable D call. The V end lost 6 bases, the J end lost 4 bases, and 12 bases lay between the germline ends. Germline V CDR1 and CDR2: DFQATT, SNEGSKA (reference sequence). The CDR3 contains 12 residues.

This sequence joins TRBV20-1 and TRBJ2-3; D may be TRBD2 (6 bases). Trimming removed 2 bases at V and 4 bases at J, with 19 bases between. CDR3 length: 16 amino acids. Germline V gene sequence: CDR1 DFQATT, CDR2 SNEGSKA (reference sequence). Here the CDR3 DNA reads TGCAGTGCTAGAAAATGGAGGGCCCCTATAGCAGATACGCAGTATTTT. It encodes CSARKWRAPIADTQYF.

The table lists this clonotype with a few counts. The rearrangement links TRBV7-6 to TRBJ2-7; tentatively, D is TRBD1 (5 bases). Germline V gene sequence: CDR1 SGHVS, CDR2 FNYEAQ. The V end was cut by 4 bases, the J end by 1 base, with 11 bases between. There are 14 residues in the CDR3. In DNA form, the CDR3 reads TGTGCCAGCAGCTACGAGACAGTTTCCTACGAGCAGTACTTC. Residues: CASSYETVSYEQYF.

The CDR3 is CASSQQYRGKFTNEKLFF. CDR3 bases: TGTGCCAGCAGCCAACAGTACAGGGGGAAGTTTACTAATGAAAAACTGTTTTTT. The chain is built from TRBV11-2 and TRBJ1-4; TRBD1 aligns across 8 bases. J was trimmed by 2 bases and V by 5 bases; bases with no gene match: 13. The germline V gene encodes CDR1 SGHAT and CDR2 FQNNGV. The CDR3 is made up of 18 amino acids.

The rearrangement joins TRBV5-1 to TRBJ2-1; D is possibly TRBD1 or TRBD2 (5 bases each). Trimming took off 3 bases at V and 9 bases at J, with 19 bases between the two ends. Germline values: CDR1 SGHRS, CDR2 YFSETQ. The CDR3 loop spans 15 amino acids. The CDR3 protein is CASSYGHGARGEQFF. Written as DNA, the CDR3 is TGCGCCAGCAGCTATGGACATGGGGCGAGGGGTGAGCAGTTCTTC.

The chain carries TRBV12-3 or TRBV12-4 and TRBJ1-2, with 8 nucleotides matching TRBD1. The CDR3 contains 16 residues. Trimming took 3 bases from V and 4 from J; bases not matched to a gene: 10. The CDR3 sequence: CASSLWQGAGVYGYTF. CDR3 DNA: TGTGCCAGCAGTTTGTGGCAGGGGGCAGGGGTCTATGGCTACACCTTC.

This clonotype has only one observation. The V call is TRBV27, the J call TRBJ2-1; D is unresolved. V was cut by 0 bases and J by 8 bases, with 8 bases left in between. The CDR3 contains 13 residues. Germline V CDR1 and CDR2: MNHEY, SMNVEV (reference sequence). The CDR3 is CASSLSRAHEQFF. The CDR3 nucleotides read TGTGCCAGCAGTTTATCCCGAGCTCATGAGCAGTTCTTC.